One and the same sample provided the 12 T cell receptor beta chains below, sequenced in a study of T cells in Graves' hyperthyroidism and ophthalmopathy. Amplification of TCR beta CDR3 regions used RNA as the template. During a first-round RT-PCR of the TCR CDR3, the HTBI primer set was used. One entry per CDR3 protein results from TCRdb running MiXCR on the multiplex PCR reads. The sample yields approximately 490,000 distinct CDR3 sequences, 20% to 25% seen once. Sequenced material: blood. The source is a woman in her 70s with Graves' ophthalmopathy.

CDR3 nucleotide sequence: TGTGCCAGCAGCGAAGGACAGACTGAAGCTTTCTTT. Translating gives CASSEGQTEAFF. The chain carries TRBV12-3 or TRBV12-4 and TRBJ1-1; D is perhaps TRBD1 (6 bases). This CDR3 region has 12 residues. V lost 6 bases to trimming and J lost 5 bases, with 10 bases between them.

This clonotype was recorded at least ten times. The chain has TRBV10-3 and TRBJ1-1; perhaps TRBD1 as D (5 bases). Germline-derived CDR1 and CDR2 are ENHRY and SYGVKD. The V end was cut by 10 bases, the J end by 1 base, with 16 bases between. The CDR3 spans 14 residues. The CDR3 coding sequence is TGTGCCACAGGGACCGGGACTGCGAACACTGAAGCTTTCTTT. Amino acids: CATGTGTANTEAFF.

The rearrangement links TRBV20-1 to TRBJ2-3; no reliable D call. The CDR3 has 14 amino acids. CDR1 is DFQATT, CDR2 SNEGSKA, per germline (reference sequence). Deletions cut 0 bases from V and 2 bases from J, with 9 bases between. CDR3 in amino acids: CSARDFRNTDTQYF. The CDR3 region has the DNA TGCAGTGCTAGAGATTTCCGGAACACAGATACGCAGTATTTT.

This clonotype was detected a few times. The junction and the germline gene differ at one end; a read error may be behind it. The rearrangement uses TRBV7-7 and TRBJ2-2, with D possibly called TRBD1 or TRBD2 (6 bases each). This CDR3 contains 16 residues. Germline-derived CDR1 and CDR2 are SSHAT and FNYEAQ (reference sequence). The CDR3 DNA is TGTGCTAGCAGCTTAGGGGGGACGAGGAACACCGGGGAGCTGTTTTTT. This sequence encodes CASSLGGTRNTGELFF.

This clonotype was found a few times. This chain joins TRBV7-8 and TRBJ2-7; 12 nucleotides line up with TRBD2. Germline trimming cut 3 bases from V and 2 bases from J; bases unmatched to any gene: 11. CDR3 length equals 18 residues. Germline CDR1 SGHVS, CDR2 FQNEAQ. CDR3 nucleotide sequence: TGTGCCAGCAGCTTTTCGGGACTAGCGGGCCCGATAGCCTACGAGCAGTACTTC. It is translated as CASSFSGLAGPIAYEQYF.

This clonotype has a handful of counts. V is TRBV7-3 and J is TRBJ2-3; 7 nucleotides align to TRBD2. The CDR3 is 18 residues long. Germline V gives CDR1 SGHTA, CDR2 FQGTGA. J gave up 5 bases and V 0 bases, and 14 bases lay outside the gene matches. DNA of the CDR3: TGTGCCAGCAGCTTAACGGGATCCCTGGCGGGAGTGGGAGATACGCAGTATTTT. It specifies CASSLTGSLAGVGDTQYF.

On this clonotype: This sequence may be a read error, since a much larger clone differs from it by one base. The CDR3 end shows no conserved phenylalanine or tryptophan, and so a read error is likely. The CDR3 protein is CASSHSGGGTEAFS. CDR3 DNA: TGTGCCAGCAGTCATTCAGGAGGGGGCACTGAAGCTTTCTCT. The genes are TRBV7-8 and TRBJ1-1, with D perhaps matching TRBD1 (6 bases). Trimming stripped 6 bases from V and 4 bases from J, with 15 bases between. Germline CDR1 is SGHVS and CDR2 is FQNEAQ. The CDR3 totals 14 residues.

This clonotype has a handful of counts. The chain couples TRBV20-1 to TRBJ1-1; D is uncertain. CDR1 and CDR2 from the germline V gene are DFQATT and SNEGSKA (reference sequence). The CDR3 totals 14 residues. Trimming took 6 bases from V and 7 from J, leaving 21 bases between them. CDR3 nucleotides: TGCAGTGCCTCAACTCGGACGAGACTAAATGAAGCTTTCTTT. Translation gives CSASTRTRLNEAFF.

This clonotype was counted only a few times. The V gene is TRBV20-1, the J gene TRBJ2-1; 13 bases are a match to TRBD2. J was trimmed by 5 bases and V by 0 bases; bases with no gene match: 19. CDR3 length: 21 residues. Looked up from germline, CDR1 is DFQATT and CDR2 is SNEGSKA (reference sequence). The CDR3 DNA is TGCAGTGCTAGAGATGGTGCGTGGACTAGCGGGAGATGGGGGGGCCACAATGAGCAGTTCTTC. Translated: CSARDGAWTSGRWGGHNEQFF.

This clonotype was counted many times. The gene calls are TRBV12-3 or TRBV12-4 and TRBJ2-1, with 14 positions matching TRBD2. The J segment lost 9 bases and the V segment lost 5 bases, leaving 3 bases of the junction unmatched. This CDR3 region has 14 residues. This chain's CDR3 is CASSMGLAGVEQFF. CDR3 bases: TGTGCCAGCAGTATGGGACTAGCGGGAGTTGAGCAGTTCTTC.

A few counts support this clonotype. The V gene is TRBV6-5, the J gene TRBJ2-3, with D unresolved. The CDR3 contains 14 residues. The germline V and J ends were trimmed by 2 bases and 1 base, with 7 bases remaining between them. Germline values: CDR1 MNHEY, CDR2 SVGAGI. The DNA for the CDR3 is TGTGCCAGCAGTTACACAGCAGGCACAGATACGCAGTATTTT. This sequence encodes CASSYTAGTDTQYF.

This clonotype appeared a few times. The gene calls are TRBV27 and TRBJ2-7; 7 positions match TRBD1. Germline V gives CDR1 MNHEY, CDR2 SMNVEV (reference sequence). The V segment lost 6 bases and the J segment 7 bases; nucleotides outside the gene matches: 9. This CDR3 is built from 13 residues. CDR3 bases: TGTGCCAGCAGCTCCTTAGGGGGCGATGAGCAGTACTTC. Translated, it gives CASSSLGGDEQYF.